The rows below give T cell receptor beta chains drawn from one sample of a study of control samples from healthy donors and cancer patients. TCRdb's copy holds only in-frame clones and misses some; the assay was immunoSEQ multiplex PCR. The sample carries over 80,000 clones, approximately 80% recorded once. The material sequenced was blood. The receptors were gathered from a young man in good health. The CDR3 runs from the conserved cysteine through the conserved F or W. A D gene is named only where the DNA matches it firmly.

>TRBJ2-5|TRBV2|TRBD2
TGTGCCAGCAGTGGGACTAGCGGGGGGCAAGAGACCCAGTACTTC
CASSGTSGGQETQYF
>TRBJ2-6|TRBV6-5|.
TGTGCTGCATCTGGGGCCAACGTCCTGACTTTC
CAASGANVLTF
>TRBJ2-1|TRBV18|.
TGTGCCAGCTCACCACGGGCCCCGAGCTCCTACAATGAGCAGTTCTTC
CASSPRAPSSYNEQFF
>TRBJ1-4|TRBV7-5|.
TGTGTCAGAAGCTTGTTGGACGGAGGTGAAAAACTGTTTTTT
CVRSLLDGGEKLFF
>TRBJ2-3|TRBV3-1/TRBV3-2|.
TGTGCCAGCAGCCAAGGCATCCGGGACTTCCCCACAGATACGCAGTATTTT
CASSQGIRDFPTDTQYF
>TRBJ1-1|TRBV12-3/TRBV12-4|.
TGTGCCAGCAGTTCCTCGGGTGAAGCTTTCTTT
CASSSSGEAFF
>TRBJ2-3|TRBV12-5|.
TGTGCTAGTGGTCCACCGACAGGCACAGATACGCAGTATTTT
CASGPPTGTDTQYF
>TRBJ1-1|TRBV19|.
TGTGCCAGTAGTTCCGGGACCGGGAGGGGGAACACTGAAGCTTTCTTT
CASSSGTGRGNTEAFF
>TRBJ2-7|TRBV12-3/TRBV12-4|.
TGTGCCAGCAGTACCGCCAGGGGCTACGAGCAGTACTTC
CASSTARGYEQYF
>TRBJ2-3|TRBV2|.
TGTGCCAGCAGTGCAAAGGTGTGGGGGACAGATACGCAGTATTTT
CASSAKVWGTDTQYF
>TRBJ1-1|TRBV24-1|.
TGTGCCACCAGTGTCCTAAGGCGGAGGGGGAGTGCTTTCTTT
CATSVLRRRGSAFF
>TRBJ1-4|TRBV10-3|.
TGTGCCATCAGTGACGCGGGACAAAGTAATGAAAAACTGTTTTTT
CAISDAGQSNEKLFF
>TRBJ1-4|TRBV28|.
TGTGCCAGCAGTACTACGAATATTGAAAAACTGTTTTTT
CASSTTNIEKLFF
>TRBJ1-1|TRBV20-1|.
TGCAGTGCTAGTTATGGCGATAACACTGAAGCTTTCTTT
CSASYGDNTEAFF
>TRBJ1-5|TRBV28|.
TGTGCCAGCCAGAGGGACACTAATCAGCCCCAGCATTTT
CASQRDTNQPQHF
>TRBJ1-1|TRBV25-1|TRBD1
TGTGCCAGCAGTGGAGGGGGCGAAGCTTTCTTT
CASSGGGEAFF
>TRBJ2-7|TRBV19|.
TGTGCCAGTAGTATAGATGCTAGGGGACGGTACTCCTACGAGCAGTACTTC
CASSIDARGRYSYEQYF
>TRBJ1-2|TRBV29-1|.
TGCAGCGTTCGTAAGGACGGCTATGGCTACACCTTC
CSVRKDGYGYTF
>TRBJ2-1|TRBV30|TRBD2
TGTGCCTGGAGTGTGGGACTAGGGTCTGAGCAGTTCTTC
CAWSVGLGSEQFF
>TRBJ1-4|TRBV27|.
TGTGCCAGCAGTTTCCTTGGGTCTAGGGGTGAAAAACTGTTTTTT
CASSFLGSRGEKLFF
>TRBJ1-5|TRBV15|.
TGTGCCACCAGCAGAGATCATGGGGGCAATCAGCCCCAGCATTTT
CATSRDHGGNQPQHF